This T cell receptor beta chain was sequenced in a study of monozygotic twins with inflammatory bowel disease. TCRdb re-called the 5' RACE reads and shows each CDR3 protein once, DNA omitted. Its listing shows a few hundred thousand distinct CDR3 sequences. CDR1 and CDR2 from the germline V gene are SGHRS and YFSETQ. This CDR3 comprises 16 residues. This sequence was found in a human donor with ulcerative colitis or Crohn's disease, or a healthy co-twin of an affected twin (not recorded which). The sequenced material came from blood. J is TRBJ1-5 and V is TRBV5-1; TCRdb's assignment of TRBD1 cannot be checked, as there is no DNA. The CDR3 region is CASSLGPATGDQPQHF.